This TCR beta chain was recovered during a study of pediatric ulcerative colitis. The wider study: Ulcerative colitis patients had pancolitis or left-sided colitis, with confirming histology. Notes on the study in general: A couple of patients' blood samples yielded substantially fewer templates. Total lymphocyte DNA, not sorted subsets, was the template.

This clone was counted a single time. Its antigen remains unidentified. Profiled with immunoSEQ multiplex PCR; TCRdb holds only in-frame clones, not every one. The repertoire holds 15,000 to 20,000 clones, with approximately 69% as singletons. The rectum was sampled with one to two pinch biopsies at colonoscopy. The sample was gut tissue. This receptor was taken from a girl between 10 and 17 years old with moderate ulcerative colitis.

DNA of the CDR3: TGTGCCAGCCGACAGGTTGCAACTAATGAAAAACTGTTTTTT. This gives the protein CASRQVATNEKLFF. This chain connects TRBV19 to TRBJ1-4; maybe TRBD1 (6 bases). Germline V gene data show CDR1 as LNHDA and CDR2 as SQIVND (reference sequence). The V gene lost 9 bases and the J gene lost 0 bases, with 11 bases spanning the gap. This CDR3 region has 14 residues.